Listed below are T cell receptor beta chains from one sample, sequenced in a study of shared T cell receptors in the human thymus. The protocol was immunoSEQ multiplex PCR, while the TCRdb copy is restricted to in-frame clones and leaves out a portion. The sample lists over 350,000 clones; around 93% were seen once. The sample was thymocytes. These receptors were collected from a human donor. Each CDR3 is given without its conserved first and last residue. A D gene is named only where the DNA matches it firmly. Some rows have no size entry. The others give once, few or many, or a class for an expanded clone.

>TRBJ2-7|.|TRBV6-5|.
ASLGGPFYEQY
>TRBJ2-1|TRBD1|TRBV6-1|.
ASSNSWTGDNEQF
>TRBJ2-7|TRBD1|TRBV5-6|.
ASSRQGLLYEQY
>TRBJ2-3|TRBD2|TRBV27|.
ASRIAGEGDTQY
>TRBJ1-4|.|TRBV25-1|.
ASSEREGQPATNEKLF
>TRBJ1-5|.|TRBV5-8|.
ASGGGISNQPQH
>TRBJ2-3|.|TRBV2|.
ASSEGRVYTDTQY
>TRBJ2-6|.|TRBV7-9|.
ASSSKGSSGANVLT
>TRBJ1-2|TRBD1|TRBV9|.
ASSVGQGLVDYGYT
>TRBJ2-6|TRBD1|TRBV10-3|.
AISAGQGRPGANVLT
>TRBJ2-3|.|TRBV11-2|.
ASSLVGGPTDTQY
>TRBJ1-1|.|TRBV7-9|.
ASSPPGDTEAF
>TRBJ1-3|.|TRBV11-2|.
ASSLVQAGNTIY
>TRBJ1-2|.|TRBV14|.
ASSQDGLGAVDGYT
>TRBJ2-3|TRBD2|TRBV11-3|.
ASSLDSSGSTDTQY
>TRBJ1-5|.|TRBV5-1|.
ASSLDSPSNQPQH
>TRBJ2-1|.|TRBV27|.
ASSYGKNNEQF
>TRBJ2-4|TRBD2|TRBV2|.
ASSPGFSGRWSAKNIQY
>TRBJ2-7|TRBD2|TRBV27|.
ASSPGLAGGGYEQY
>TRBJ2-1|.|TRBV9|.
ASSVVPTYNEQF
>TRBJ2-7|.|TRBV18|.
ASSPSNSNKRDSFSYEQY
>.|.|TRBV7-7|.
ASSLRDAGSEQY
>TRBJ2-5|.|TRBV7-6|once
ASSSRSARDIVGTQY
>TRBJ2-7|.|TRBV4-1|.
ASSHRITYEQY
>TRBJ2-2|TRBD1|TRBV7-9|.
ASSGTGGPKSVGELF